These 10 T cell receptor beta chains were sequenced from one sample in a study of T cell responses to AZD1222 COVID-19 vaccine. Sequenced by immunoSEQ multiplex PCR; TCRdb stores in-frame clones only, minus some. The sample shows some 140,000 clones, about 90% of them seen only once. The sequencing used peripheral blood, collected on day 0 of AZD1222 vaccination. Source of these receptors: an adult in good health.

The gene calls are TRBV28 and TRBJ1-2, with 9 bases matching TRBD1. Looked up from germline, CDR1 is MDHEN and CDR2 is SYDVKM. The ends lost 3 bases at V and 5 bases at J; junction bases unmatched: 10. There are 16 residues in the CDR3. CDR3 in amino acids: CASSLYHPGQGYGYTF. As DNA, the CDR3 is TGTGCCAGCAGTTTGTATCACCCGGGACAGGGTTATGGCTACACCTTC.

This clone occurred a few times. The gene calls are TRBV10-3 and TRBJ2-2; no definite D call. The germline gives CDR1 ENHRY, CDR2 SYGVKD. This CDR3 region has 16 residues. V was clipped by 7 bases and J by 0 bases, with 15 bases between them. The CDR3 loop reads CAINEGYTSNTGELFF. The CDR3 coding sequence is TGTGCCATCAACGAAGGGTATACGTCGAACACCGGGGAGCTGTTTTTT.

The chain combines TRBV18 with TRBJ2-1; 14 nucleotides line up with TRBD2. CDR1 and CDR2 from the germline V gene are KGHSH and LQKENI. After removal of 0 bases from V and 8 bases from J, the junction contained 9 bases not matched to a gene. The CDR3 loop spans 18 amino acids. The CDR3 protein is CASSPPPGLAGDKDEQFF. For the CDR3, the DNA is TGTGCCAGCTCACCACCACCGGGACTAGCGGGAGATAAGGATGAGCAGTTCTTC.

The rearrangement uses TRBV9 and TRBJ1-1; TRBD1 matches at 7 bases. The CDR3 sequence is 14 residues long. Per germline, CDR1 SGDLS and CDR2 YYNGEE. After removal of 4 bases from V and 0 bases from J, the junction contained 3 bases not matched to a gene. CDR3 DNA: TGTGCCAGCAGCCCGACAGGGCTGAACACTGAAGCTTTCTTT. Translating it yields CASSPTGLNTEAFF.

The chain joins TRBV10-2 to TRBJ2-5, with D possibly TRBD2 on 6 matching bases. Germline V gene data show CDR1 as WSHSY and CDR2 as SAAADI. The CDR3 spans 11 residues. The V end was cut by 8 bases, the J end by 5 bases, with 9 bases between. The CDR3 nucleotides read TGCGCCAGCGGAGGGAAGGAGACCCAGTACTTC. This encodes CASGGKETQYF.

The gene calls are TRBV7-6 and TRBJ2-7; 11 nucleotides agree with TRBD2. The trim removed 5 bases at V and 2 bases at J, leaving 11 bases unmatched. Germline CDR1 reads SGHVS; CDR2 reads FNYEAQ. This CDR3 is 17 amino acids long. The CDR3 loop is CASSQNWGLAVTYEQYF. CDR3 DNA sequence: TGTGCCAGCAGCCAAAACTGGGGACTAGCGGTGACCTACGAGCAGTACTTC.

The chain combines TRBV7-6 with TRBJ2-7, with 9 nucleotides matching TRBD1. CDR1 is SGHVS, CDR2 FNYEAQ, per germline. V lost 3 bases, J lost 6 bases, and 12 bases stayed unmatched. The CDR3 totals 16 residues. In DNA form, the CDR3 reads TGTGCCAGCAGCTTCCCCCCGGACAGGGGAGAGGGCGAGCAGTACTTC. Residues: CASSFPPDRGEGEQYF.

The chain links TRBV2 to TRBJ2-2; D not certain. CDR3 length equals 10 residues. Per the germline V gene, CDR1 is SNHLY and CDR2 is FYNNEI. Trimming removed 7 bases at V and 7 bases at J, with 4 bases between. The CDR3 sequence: CASMGGELFF. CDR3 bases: TGTGCCAGCATGGGCGGGGAGCTGTTTTTT.

The CDR3, as DNA: TGTGCCAGCAGCAAAGCTTCCTACGAGCAGTACTTC. It specifies CASSKASYEQYF. This rearrangement joins TRBV21-1 to TRBJ2-7. TRBV21-1 is a pseudogene locus. The CDR3 is made up of 12 amino acids.

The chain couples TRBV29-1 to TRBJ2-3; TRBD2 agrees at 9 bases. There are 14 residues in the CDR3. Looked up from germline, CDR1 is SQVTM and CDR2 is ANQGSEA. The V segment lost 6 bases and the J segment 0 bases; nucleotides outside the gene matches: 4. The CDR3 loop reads CSVGTSGSTDTQYF. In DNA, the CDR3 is TGCAGCGTGGGTACTAGCGGGAGCACAGATACGCAGTATTTT.